This T cell receptor beta chain was profiled in a study of siplizumab effects on memory and regulatory T cells. Using immunoSEQ multiplex PCR, the repertoire was profiled, and TCRdb retains in-frame clones only, with some absent. The table records approximately 120,000 clones, about 90% of them present only once. This CDR3 contains 14 residues. The germline CDR1 and CDR2 sequences are KGHSH and LQKENI. V shed 8 bases, J shed 1 base, and the junction held 5 bases outside the gene matches. This TCR was recovered from a human donor in good health. The V gene is TRBV18, the J gene TRBJ2-5; 9 bases are shared with TRBD1. The sample taken for sequencing was Tregs sorted from blood. CDR3 region: CASGRTGVQETQYF. CDR3 in DNA: TGTGCCAGCGGGCGGACAGGGGTCCAAGAGACCCAGTACTTC. The whole variable domain, filled in from reference TRBV18 and TRBJ2-5, reads NAGVMQNPRHLVRRRGQEARLRCSPMKGHSHVYWYRQLPEEGLKFMVYLQKENIIDESGMPKERFSAEFPKEGPSILRIQQVVRGDSAAYFCASGRTGVQETQYFGPGTRLLVL.